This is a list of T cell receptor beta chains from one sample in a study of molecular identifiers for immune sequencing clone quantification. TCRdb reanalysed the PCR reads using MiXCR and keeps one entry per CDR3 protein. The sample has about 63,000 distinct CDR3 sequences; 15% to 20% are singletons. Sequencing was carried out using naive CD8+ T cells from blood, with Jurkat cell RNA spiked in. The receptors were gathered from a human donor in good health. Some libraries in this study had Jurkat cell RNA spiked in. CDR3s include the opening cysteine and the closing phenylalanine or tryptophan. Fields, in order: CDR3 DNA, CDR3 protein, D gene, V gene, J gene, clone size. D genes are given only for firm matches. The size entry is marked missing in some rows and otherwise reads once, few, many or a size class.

CDR3 DNA: TGTGCCACCAGTGATTGGACTAGCGGAGGTTACAATGAGCAGTTCTTC
CDR3 protein: CATSDWTSGGYNEQFF
D gene: TRBD2
V gene: TRBV24-1
J gene: TRBJ2-1
clone size: few

CDR3 DNA: TGCAGCGTTAGCTCCCTCTACGAGCAGTACTTC
CDR3 protein: CSVSSLYEQYF
D gene: NA
V gene: TRBV29-1
J gene: TRBJ2-7
clone size: few

CDR3 DNA: TGTGCCACCAGCTCCCCCGGGGAGCTGTTTTTT
CDR3 protein: CATSSPGELFF
D gene: NA
V gene: TRBV24-1
J gene: TRBJ2-2
clone size: few

CDR3 DNA: TGTGCCAGCAGCTTATTAGGGAGTCCCGACTACAATGAGCAGTTCTTC
CDR3 protein: CASSLLGSPDYNEQFF
D gene: NA
V gene: TRBV7-6
J gene: TRBJ2-1
clone size: few

CDR3 DNA: TGCAGCGTTGAAGATGGGGAGACTAGCGGGATGTGGTACGAGCAGTACTTC
CDR3 protein: CSVEDGETSGMWYEQYF
D gene: TRBD2
V gene: TRBV29-1
J gene: TRBJ2-7
clone size: many

CDR3 DNA: TGTGCCTGGAGTTACAGCTCGTCATACAATGAGCAGTTCTTC
CDR3 protein: CAWSYSSSYNEQFF
D gene: NA
V gene: TRBV30
J gene: TRBJ2-1
clone size: many

CDR3 DNA: TGTGCCAGCATACCTAGACCCGGGACCCAGCAAGAGACCCAGTACTTC
CDR3 protein: CASIPRPGTQQETQYF
D gene: NA
V gene: TRBV28
J gene: TRBJ2-5
clone size: many

CDR3 DNA: TGTGCCAGCAGCCTCGACAGTTTGTCTGAAGCTTTCTTT
CDR3 protein: CASSLDSLSEAFF
D gene: NA
V gene: TRBV27
J gene: TRBJ1-1
clone size: many

CDR3 DNA: TGTGCCAGCAGCCCTTGGGTGGGACAGGGCTACAATGAGCAGTTCTTC
CDR3 protein: CASSPWVGQGYNEQFF
D gene: TRBD1
V gene: TRBV7-2
J gene: TRBJ2-1
clone size: many

CDR3 DNA: TGTGCCAGTAACGAAGGCTATAATCAGCCCCAGCATTTT
CDR3 protein: CASNEGYNQPQHF
D gene: NA
V gene: TRBV19
J gene: TRBJ1-5
clone size: few

CDR3 DNA: TGTGCCAGTAGTATTTTGGGGAACACTGAAGCTTTCTTT
CDR3 protein: CASSILGNTEAFF
D gene: NA
V gene: TRBV19
J gene: TRBJ1-1
clone size: many

CDR3 DNA: TGTGCCAGCAGCTTAGGGTCAGGTGGAAGGGTGAGGGAGCAGTACTTC
CDR3 protein: CASSLGSGGRVREQYF
D gene: NA
V gene: TRBV7-2
J gene: TRBJ2-7
clone size: many

CDR3 DNA: TGTGCCACCAGCGGATACGGAACTGAAGCTTTCTTT
CDR3 protein: CATSGYGTEAFF
D gene: NA
V gene: TRBV24-1
J gene: TRBJ1-1
clone size: NA

CDR3 DNA: TGTGCCAGCAGTAGAAACAGGGGGCCGCCTAACTATGGCTACACCTTC
CDR3 protein: CASSRNRGPPNYGYTF
D gene: TRBD1
V gene: TRBV27
J gene: TRBJ1-2
clone size: many

CDR3 DNA: TGTGCCAGCAGTTTAACGTACAACACTGAAGCTTTCTTT
CDR3 protein: CASSLTYNTEAFF
D gene: NA
V gene: TRBV28
J gene: TRBJ1-1
clone size: many

CDR3 DNA: TGCAGCGTTGGGACAGGGGGTCCCCTCGAGCAGTACTTC
CDR3 protein: CSVGTGGPLEQYF
D gene: TRBD1
V gene: TRBV29-1
J gene: TRBJ2-7
clone size: many

CDR3 DNA: TGTGCCAGCAGCTCGAGCCGGGGCAAAAACATTCAGTACTTC
CDR3 protein: CASSSSRGKNIQYF
D gene: NA
V gene: TRBV11-1
J gene: TRBJ2-4
clone size: many

CDR3 DNA: TGCAGCCGGGACAATAGAGGTGGGCTCACTGAAGCTTTCTTT
CDR3 protein: CSRDNRGGLTEAFF
D gene: NA
V gene: TRBV29-1
J gene: TRBJ1-1
clone size: many

CDR3 DNA: TGTGCCAGCAGTCCCCGGACTAGCGGGAGGAGTTACAATGAGCAGTTCTTC
CDR3 protein: CASSPRTSGRSYNEQFF
D gene: TRBD2
V gene: TRBV12-3/TRBV12-4
J gene: TRBJ2-1
clone size: NA

CDR3 DNA: TGCGCCAGCAGCTTGGCCGGGGGGCCCCCCTACGAGCAGTACTTC
CDR3 protein: CASSLAGGPPYEQYF
D gene: NA
V gene: TRBV5-1
J gene: TRBJ2-7
clone size: many

CDR3 DNA: TGTGCCAGCAGTTGGGGTTTAGGGTTCTCCGGGGAGCTGTTTTTT
CDR3 protein: CASSWGLGFSGELFF
D gene: NA
V gene: TRBV6-2/TRBV6-3
J gene: TRBJ2-2
clone size: many

CDR3 DNA: TGTGCCTGGAGTGTAGGTAGCGGGAGATCCTACAATGAGCAGTTCTTC
CDR3 protein: CAWSVGSGRSYNEQFF
D gene: TRBD2
V gene: TRBV30
J gene: TRBJ2-1
clone size: many

CDR3 DNA: TGTGCCAGCAGCCAGGGTTATGAGCAGTTCTTC
CDR3 protein: CASSQGYEQFF
D gene: NA
V gene: TRBV4-2
J gene: TRBJ2-1
clone size: NA

CDR3 DNA: TGTGCCAGCAGCTTTGCCGGGGGACAGGGGATACCCTACGAGCAGTACTTC
CDR3 protein: CASSFAGGQGIPYEQYF
D gene: TRBD1
V gene: TRBV7-2
J gene: TRBJ2-7
clone size: many

CDR3 DNA: TGCAGCGTTGACGATCCGAACACCGGGGAGCTGTTTTTT
CDR3 protein: CSVDDPNTGELFF
D gene: NA
V gene: TRBV29-1
J gene: TRBJ2-2
clone size: many

CDR3 DNA: TGTGCCAGCAGCCAGGGACTAGCCTCGGGCGAGCAGTACTTC
CDR3 protein: CASSQGLASGEQYF
D gene: TRBD2
V gene: TRBV28
J gene: TRBJ2-7
clone size: many

CDR3 DNA: TGCGCCAGCAGCTTGGGACTAGCGGGTTTCGACGAGCAGTACTTC
CDR3 protein: CASSLGLAGFDEQYF
D gene: TRBD2
V gene: TRBV5-1
J gene: TRBJ2-7
clone size: many

CDR3 DNA: TGCAGTGCTAGAGATTTTACGAACACCGGGGAGCTGTTTTTT
CDR3 protein: CSARDFTNTGELFF
D gene: NA
V gene: TRBV20-1
J gene: TRBJ2-2
clone size: many

CDR3 DNA: TGTGCCAGCAGCTCTACAGGGGCCCATCAGCCCCAGCATTTT
CDR3 protein: CASSSTGAHQPQHF
D gene: TRBD1
V gene: TRBV7-9
J gene: TRBJ1-5
clone size: many

CDR3 DNA: TGTGCCAGCAGCTTACATGCGGCCCAAGAGACCCAGTACTTC
CDR3 protein: CASSLHAAQETQYF
D gene: NA
V gene: TRBV13
J gene: TRBJ2-5
clone size: many

CDR3 DNA: TGTGCCAGCAGTTACTCGGGGGGGACAGTCGACGAGCAGTACTTC
CDR3 protein: CASSYSGGTVDEQYF
D gene: NA
V gene: TRBV6-5
J gene: TRBJ2-7
clone size: few

CDR3 DNA: TGTGCCATCAGTGAGGGGAAGGGTTCTAACTATGGCTACACCTTC
CDR3 protein: CAISEGKGSNYGYTF
D gene: NA
V gene: TRBV10-3
J gene: TRBJ1-2
clone size: many

CDR3 DNA: TGTGCCAGCAGGCTAATTGCGGGCTCCTACGAGCAGTACTTC
CDR3 protein: CASRLIAGSYEQYF
D gene: NA
V gene: TRBV28
J gene: TRBJ2-7
clone size: many

CDR3 DNA: TGTGCCTGGAGTGCACAAGGTTCTCAGCCCCAGCATTTT
CDR3 protein: CAWSAQGSQPQHF
D gene: NA
V gene: TRBV30
J gene: TRBJ1-5
clone size: NA

CDR3 DNA: TGTGCCAGCAGTTCCGACGGGGCGCCCTACGAGCAGTACTTC
CDR3 protein: CASSSDGAPYEQYF
D gene: NA
V gene: TRBV27
J gene: TRBJ2-7
clone size: few

CDR3 DNA: TGTGCCAGCAGCTTGGCAGGGACCTACAATGAGCAGTTCTTC
CDR3 protein: CASSLAGTYNEQFF
D gene: NA
V gene: TRBV5-4
J gene: TRBJ2-1
clone size: NA

CDR3 DNA: TGTGCCAGCAGCCTTAGCGGGAGGGGGTACAATGAGCAGTTCTTC
CDR3 protein: CASSLSGRGYNEQFF
D gene: TRBD2
V gene: TRBV6-2/TRBV6-3
J gene: TRBJ2-1
clone size: NA